This T cell receptor (beta chain) originates from a study of blood T cell repertoires in COVID-19 (dated by TCRdb to between 2020 and 2021). For the wider study: Samples covering the acute and convalescent phases of COVID-19 were provided by collaborators in the United States, Italy and Spain. The material from the prospective study consisted of cDNA or gDNA derived from T cells, B-cell-depleted T cells, or PBMCs. Subjects who had been exposed to COVID-19, were actively infected with it, or had recovered from it provided the deeply sampled blood TCRbeta repertoires that made up the dataset. Nearly every sample came with metadata listing a de-identified subject ID, COVID-19 status, age in years and sex. Samples came from the ongoing ImmuneRACE study (first 160 participants) plus 1,254 subjects from 6 global collaborators. The repertoires were made available in a free public database intended to serve as a resource for research on the immune response to SARS-CoV-2. Where available, HLA class I and class II types were obtained from metadata supplied by the sample provider rather than from assay-based typing.

The immunoSEQ Assay, a bias-controlled multiplex PCR, was used to amplify TCRbeta CDR3 regions from genomic DNA. The published analysis was carried out like this. Nucleated cell counts per sample were estimated from amplification of reference gene primers within the assay. To quantify the absolute abundance of each unique TCRbeta CDR3 rearrangement, sequence reads were collapsed and filtered. Productive Simpson clonality was computed per sample as the square root of Simpson's diversity index over productive rearrangements. Drawn from immuneACCESS, this table holds only the in-frame rearrangements with V and J called that TCRdb kept. Clones are partly lost; checked studies trace under half to an unresolved V gene and leave the rest unexplained. From that table come the V and J calls and clone size; the DNA was used to work out D and trimming. The sample has 150,000 to 200,000 clones on record, approximately 89% of them singletons. About 3.5% of the sample comes from the top ten.

This clone was seen a handful of times. Its specific antigen is unknown. No base-level quality is on record; no much larger clone is a single base apart. Whole blood was collected in K2EDTA tubes by collaborating institutions according to the institutions' own protocols. Collaborator samples were shipped for TCRbeta analysis as frozen whole blood, isolated PBMCs, or DNA extracted from either sample type. Points the paper makes about the study in general: Clinical and demographic metadata were provided uncurated, with the amount varying by source and participant.

CDR1 and CDR2, per the germline V gene (reference sequence), are LNHDA and SQIVND. Measured from the cysteine to the phenylalanine, the CDR3 is 15 residues long. Only the CDR3 DNA stays, 45 bases, in frame from base 1. V is clipped by 0 bases and J by 2 bases, and the sequence between their germline boundaries is 11 bases long. Sample: peripheral blood. This sequence originates from a man between 70 and 80 years old with acute or convalescent COVID-19. The rearranged segments are TRBV19 and TRBJ2-7; perhaps TRBD1 is the D gene, with 6 bases matching. The CDR3 reads as follows: CASSIETGTPYEQYF. The sequenced DNA is TGTGCCAGTAGTATAGAAACAGGGACCCCCTACGAGCAGTACTTC.